This TCR beta chain appears in the sequencing data of a study of cytomegalovirus exposure and HLA in healthy donors. Overall study: The roughly 110 validation repertoires matched the 500 to 750 first-cohort repertoires in platform, a later analysis reported.

CDR1 is SQVTM and CDR2 is ANQGSEA in the germline V gene. V was trimmed by 4 bases and J by 2 bases, leaving 9 bases between them. The CDR3 is made up of 13 amino acids. Study observations and caveats: Both high specificity and high sensitivity reportedly marked the classifier's diagnosis of cytomegalovirus status. Associated with cytomegalovirus, according to the listing, were 150 to 200 TCR beta chains. The TCR clusters that emerged in the first cohort tended, a later analysis found, to co-occur in the 95 to 150 validation repertoires.

The protocol was immunoSEQ multiplex PCR, while the TCRdb copy is restricted to in-frame clones and leaves out a portion. The table lists about 200,000 clones, roughly 86% of them singletons. Worth noting for this clone: No antigen is known for it.

J is TRBJ2-4 and V is TRBV29-1; D remains ambiguous. This TCR was recovered from a woman under 30 in good health and CMV-seronegative. Input material: PBMCs. The DNA for the CDR3 is TGCAGCGTTGCTGACACTTCCAAAAACATTCAGTACTTC. The encoded protein is CSVADTSKNIQYF.